A selection of T cell receptor beta chains follows, all from one sample in a study of T cell changes during pregnancy in multiple sclerosis. Sequenced by immunoSEQ multiplex PCR; TCRdb stores in-frame clones only, minus some. The data hold 75,000 to 100,000 clones, with about 90% observed a single time. Sequencing used peripheral blood, obtained after pregnancy. These receptors were obtained from a female donor in good health, enrolled as a control in a pregnancy study. CDR3s include the opening cysteine and the closing phenylalanine or tryptophan. The order of the fields is D gene, V gene, clone size, J gene, CDR3 DNA, CDR3 protein. A D gene is named only where the DNA matches it firmly. Only part of the rows carry a size: once, few, many, or a class if the clone is expanded.

D: -; V: TRBV7-6; size: -; J: TRBJ2-7; DNA: TGTGCCAGCAGCATCCTTAGCGGAGGGGGCGAGCAGTACTTC; CDR3: CASSILSGGGEQYF
D: TRBD2; V: TRBV7-3; size: few; J: TRBJ2-5; DNA: TGTGCCAGCAGCTTAAACGGGGGGGCCTCAGGGGAGACCCAGTACTTC; CDR3: CASSLNGGASGETQYF
D: -; V: TRBV10-3; size: few; J: TRBJ1-1; DNA: TGTGCCACCAGGGACACCCAGAACACTGAAGCTTTCTTT; CDR3: CATRDTQNTEAFF
D: TRBD2; V: TRBV7-2; size: -; J: TRBJ2-3; DNA: TGTGCCAGCAGCCCCGGACTAGCGGGAGGGCCTAAGTATTTT; CDR3: CASSPGLAGGPKYF
D: TRBD1; V: TRBV7-8; size: once; J: TRBJ1-1; DNA: TGTGCCAGCACCCTTCGGGAGGGGACAGGGGATAAAGCTTTCTTT; CDR3: CASTLREGTGDKAFF
D: TRBD2; V: TRBV2; size: -; J: TRBJ2-2; DNA: TGTGCCAGCAGCAATAGCGGGAGGGCCGCCGGGGAGCTGTTTTTT; CDR3: CASSNSGRAAGELFF
D: TRBD1; V: TRBV29-1; size: -; J: TRBJ1-2; DNA: TGCAGCGTTACACAGGGGAATGGCTACACCTTC; CDR3: CSVTQGNGYTF
D: TRBD2; V: TRBV6-4; size: -; J: TRBJ2-1; DNA: TGTGCCAGCAGTGCCCTAGCGGGAATCTACAATGAGCAGTTCTTC; CDR3: CASSALAGIYNEQFF
D: -; V: TRBV27; size: -; J: TRBJ1-2; DNA: TGTGCCAGCAGTTTTTCGACAGGCGACTATGGCTACACCTTC; CDR3: CASSFSTGDYGYTF
D: -; V: TRBV27; size: -; J: TRBJ1-1; DNA: TGTGCCAGCAGTTTTCGGGGGGGTAACACTGAAGCTTTCTTT; CDR3: CASSFRGGNTEAFF
D: -; V: TRBV7-9; size: few; J: TRBJ1-6; DNA: TGTGCCAGCAGCCTCACAGACGGTAATTCACCCCTCCACTTT; CDR3: CASSLTDGNSPLHF
D: TRBD1; V: TRBV10-3; size: -; J: TRBJ2-1; DNA: TGTGCCATCAGTGAGTCGGGGTCTACAGGGGGCCCTTACAATGAGCAGTTCTTC; CDR3: CAISESGSTGGPYNEQFF
D: -; V: TRBV6-5; size: -; J: TRBJ1-1; DNA: TGTGCCAGCAGGAGCCTTGGGGGGGGGAACACTGAAGCTTTCTTT; CDR3: CASRSLGGGNTEAFF
D: -; V: TRBV7-9; size: -; J: TRBJ1-5; DNA: TGTGCCAGCAGCTTAGCCGAGAATCAGCCCCAGCATTTT; CDR3: CASSLAENQPQHF
D: -; V: TRBV5-8; size: -; J: TRBJ1-4; DNA: TGTGCCAGCAGCAAGGGACACCATAATGAAAAACTGTTTTTT; CDR3: CASSKGHHNEKLFF
D: TRBD1; V: TRBV19; size: -; J: TRBJ1-4; DNA: TGTGCCAGCCAGGACAGGTCTAATGAAAAACTGTTTTTT; CDR3: CASQDRSNEKLFF
D: -; V: TRBV27; size: once; J: TRBJ1-6; DNA: TGTGCCAGCAGCAACCGAGGCGGGAATTCACCCCTCCACTTT; CDR3: CASSNRGGNSPLHF
D: -; V: TRBV2; size: -; J: TRBJ1-2; DNA: TGTGCCAGCCACATATCCAACTATGGCTACACCTTC; CDR3: CASHISNYGYTF
D: -; V: TRBV7-2; size: -; J: TRBJ1-4; DNA: TGTGCCAGCAGCTTCGGGTCTCGAAATGAAAAACTGTTTTTT; CDR3: CASSFGSRNEKLFF
D: TRBD1; V: TRBV5-1; size: -; J: TRBJ2-7; DNA: TGCGCCAGCAGCTCGTCGACAGGGTTAAGCGAGCAGTACTTC; CDR3: CASSSSTGLSEQYF
D: -; V: TRBV6-5; size: -; J: TRBJ2-3; DNA: TGTGCCAGCAGTTACCAACCCAGTAGCACAGATACGCAGTATTTT; CDR3: CASSYQPSSTDTQYF
D: -; V: TRBV5-1; size: -; J: TRBJ2-7; DNA: TGCGCCAGCAGCTTGGCCGCGGGTTACGAGCAGTACTTC; CDR3: CASSLAAGYEQYF
D: TRBD2; V: TRBV5-1; size: -; J: TRBJ2-1; DNA: TGCGCCAGCAGGCGTACTAGCGGGAGGGACAATGAGCAGTTCTTC; CDR3: CASRRTSGRDNEQFF
D: TRBD1; V: TRBV28; size: -; J: TRBJ1-5; DNA: TGTGCCAGTACAGGGGGCAGGCAGCCCCAGCATTTT; CDR3: CASTGGRQPQHF
D: TRBD1; V: TRBV7-8; size: -; J: TRBJ2-5; DNA: TGTGCCAGCAGCTTAGGGGGACAGGGGGTTGGAGAGACCCAGTACTTC; CDR3: CASSLGGQGVGETQYF
D: TRBD2; V: TRBV7-8; size: -; J: TRBJ2-3; DNA: TGTGCCAGCAGCTTAGCTAGCGGGAGGGCCCAAACAGATACGCAGTATTTT; CDR3: CASSLASGRAQTDTQYF